Below, 22 T cell receptor beta chains from the same sample are listed, as sequenced in a study of blood T cell repertoires in COVID-19. The data were produced by immunoSEQ multiplex PCR, yet TCRdb's version contains in-frame clones alone and is incomplete. The sample has just under 70,000 clones, about nine tenths seen once. Sequenced sample: peripheral blood. These TCRs come from a man aged 25 to 45 with acute or convalescent COVID-19.

The rearrangement joins TRBV12-3 or TRBV12-4 to TRBJ2-5; maybe TRBD2 (5 bases). Trimming cost V 8 bases and J 5 bases, with 12 bases left between them. The CDR3 totals 12 residues. CDR3 nucleotide sequence: TGTGCCAGCGGCGGGTCGTGGGAGACCCAGTACTTC. The encoded protein is CASGGSWETQYF.

The chain has TRBV5-1 and TRBJ2-5; no reliable D call. The CDR3 spans 14 residues. Trimming shortened V by 5 bases and J by 3 bases, and 14 bases separated the two germline ends. Germline CDR1 reads SGHRS; CDR2 reads YFSETQ. DNA of the CDR3: TGCGCCAGCAGTGCGGCCCTCAAGGAAGAGACCCAGTACTTC. Encoded protein: CASSAALKEETQYF.

The chain employs TRBV5-6 and TRBJ1-2; 8 bases map to TRBD1. V dropped 1 base and J dropped 1; count of bases not matched to a gene: 0. CDR1 is SGHDT and CDR2 is YYEEEE in the germline V gene. This CDR3 has 14 residues. As DNA, the CDR3 is TGTGCCAGCAGCTTGACAGGGGGTAACTATGGCTACACCTTC. Translated, it gives CASSLTGGNYGYTF.

J is TRBJ2-2 and V is TRBV7-3, with 9 bases lining up with TRBD2. The V and J ends lost 0 bases and 7 bases, in that order; junction bases with no gene match: 9. The CDR3 spans 17 residues. CDR1 is SGHTA, CDR2 FQGTGA, per germline. The CDR3 DNA is TGTGCCAGCAGCTTAACGAAAATAGCGGGAGATATCGGGGAGCTGTTTTTT. Translation: CASSLTKIAGDIGELFF.

The chain carries TRBV12-3 or TRBV12-4 and TRBJ1-2; the D gene is possibly TRBD1 (5 bases). The V gene lost 3 bases and the J gene lost 2 bases, with 7 bases spanning the gap. The CDR3 length is 13 residues. The CDR3 spells CASSFRGNYGYTF. In nucleotides, the CDR3 is TGTGCCAGCAGTTTTCGGGGGAACTATGGCTACACCTTC.

The genes are TRBV2 and TRBJ2-7; D possibly corresponds to TRBD2 (7 bases). V was cut by 5 bases and J by 3 bases, with 20 bases left in between. CDR1 is SNHLY, CDR2 FYNNEI, per germline. The CDR3 is 16 amino acids. CDR3 nucleotide sequence: TGTGCCAGCAGTACCCCCCGGGGGGCGGGAAACTACGAGCAGTACTTC. As protein: CASSTPRGAGNYEQYF.

This rearrangement joins TRBV28 to TRBJ2-7; 13 positions match TRBD2. CDR1 MDHEN and CDR2 SYDVKM come from the germline V gene. This CDR3 region has 15 residues. J lost 0 bases, V lost 8 bases, and 4 bases had no gene match. Written as DNA, the CDR3 is TGTGCCAGCGTACGGACTAGCGGGGGCTCCTACGAGCAGTACTTC. It codes for CASVRTSGGSYEQYF.

The chain links TRBV5-4 to TRBJ1-4; perhaps TRBD1 as D (5 bases). CDR3 size: 16 residues. The germline CDR1 and CDR2 sequences are SGHNT and YYREEE (reference sequence). The germline V and J ends were trimmed by 4 bases and 7 bases, with 20 bases remaining between them. CDR3 coding DNA: TGTGCCAGCAGCCCCAACGGGGCAACGGGGGGTGAAAAACTGTTTTTT. Translating gives CASSPNGATGGEKLFF.

The chain couples TRBV27 to TRBJ2-1; TRBD1 aligns across 8 bases. This CDR3 region has 19 residues. Trimming cost V 2 bases and J 7 bases; bases outside gene matches: 19. Germline CDR1 and CDR2: MNHEY and SMNVEV (reference sequence). The CDR3, as DNA: TGTGCCAGCAGTTTAGCTCTTATTAGACAGGGGAGATTTGGGAATGAGCAGTTCTTC. It encodes CASSLALIRQGRFGNEQFF.

V usage is TRBV10-2 and J usage is TRBJ2-1; the D gene is possibly TRBD2 (5 bases). V was clipped by 9 bases and J by 3 bases, with 12 bases between them. CDR1 is WSHSY and CDR2 is SAAADI in the germline V gene. This CDR3 comprises 13 residues. CDR3 bases: TGCGCCAGTGCAGCGGACCTCTACAATGAGCAGTTCTTC. This gives the protein CASAADLYNEQFF.

The chain joins TRBV28 to TRBJ2-3; a possible D gene is TRBD1 (6 bases). Trimming removed 4 bases at V and 2 bases at J, with 10 bases between. The CDR3 totals 14 residues. Germline-derived CDR1 and CDR2 are MDHEN and SYDVKM. CDR3 bases: TGTGCCAGCAGTTGGACAGTAAACACAGATACGCAGTATTTT. Its translation: CASSWTVNTDTQYF.

J is TRBJ1-1 and V is TRBV4-1; the match to TRBD1 covers 8 bases. V dropped 4 bases and J dropped 0; count of bases not matched to a gene: 7. CDR3 length: 16 residues. Germline V CDR1 and CDR2: MGHRA, YSYEKL. CDR3 nucleotides: TGCGCCAGCAGCCTTAGGACAGGGACTATGAACACTGAAGCTTTCTTT. Protein: CASSLRTGTMNTEAFF.

This chain uses TRBV20-1 with TRBJ2-5; 7 bases agree with TRBD2. Germline V lookup: CDR1 DFQATT, CDR2 SNEGSKA (reference sequence). CDR3 length: 15 residues. With 3 bases clipped from V and 2 bases from J, the junction kept 9 bases outside the gene matches. The CDR3 protein is CSASLVAGPQETQYF. CDR3 sequence (DNA): TGCAGTGCTAGTTTGGTAGCGGGCCCTCAAGAGACCCAGTACTTC.

The CDR3 sequence is CASSLTGASNQPQHF. The CDR3, as DNA: TGTGCCAGCAGCTTAACAGGGGCCAGCAATCAGCCCCAGCATTTT. The chain uses TRBV5-5 and TRBJ1-5; TRBD1 matches 7 bases. The CDR3 length is 15 residues. The V segment lost 2 bases and the J segment 1 base; nucleotides outside the gene matches: 3. The germline V gene encodes CDR1 SGHKS and CDR2 YYEKEE (reference sequence).

The chain uses TRBV5-4 and TRBJ2-7; D is unresolved. The germline V gene has CDR1 SGHNT and CDR2 YYREEE (reference sequence). This CDR3 comprises 15 residues. V was clipped by 1 base and J by 3 bases, with 14 bases between them. For the CDR3, the DNA is TGTGCCAGCAGCTTGCGGAGAAAAACCGGCTACGAGCAGTACTTC. It encodes CASSLRRKTGYEQYF.

The V call is TRBV18, the J call TRBJ2-1, with 8 bases fitting TRBD2. This CDR3 contains 13 residues. J gave up 6 bases and V 3 bases, and 1 base lay outside the gene matches. The germline gives CDR1 KGHSH, CDR2 LQKENI. CDR3 coding DNA: TGTGCCAGCTCACCCGGGAGGGCCAATGAGCAGTTCTTC. Its protein is CASSPGRANEQFF.

The chain carries TRBV28 and TRBJ2-7; D perhaps matches TRBD1 (6 bases). Germline CDR1 reads MDHEN; CDR2 reads SYDVKM. V was clipped by 2 bases and J by 5 bases, with 16 bases between them. The CDR3 spans 15 residues. The CDR3 DNA follows: TGTGCCAGCAGTTTAACAGGGTTCAGCCTCCACGAGCAGTACTTC. This gives the protein CASSLTGFSLHEQYF.

This chain joins TRBV3-1 (or the pseudogene TRBV3-2) and TRBJ2-3, with TRBD2 as a possible D gene (6 bases). The CDR3 is 15 residues long. Germline CDR1 LGHDT, CDR2 YNNKEL (reference sequence). Trimming pared 5 bases from V and 3 bases from J, leaving 15 bases between. The CDR3 sequence is CASSLPLGSTDTQYF. CDR3 nucleotide sequence: TGTGCCAGCAGCTTACCCCTCGGGAGTACAGATACGCAGTATTTT.

This chain connects TRBV28 to TRBJ1-6; no definite D call. CDR3 size: 16 residues. Germline-derived CDR1 and CDR2 are MDHEN and SYDVKM. The V end was cut by 3 bases, the J end by 9 bases, with 18 bases between. The CDR3 reads CASSFEGAFLGSPLHF. The CDR3 DNA follows: TGTGCCAGCAGTTTTGAGGGAGCGTTTCTTGGTTCACCCCTCCACTTT.

This clone is medium-sized in the sample. The CDR3 here is CASSISGAGEEEQFF. The CDR3 nucleotides are TGCGCCAGCAGCATAAGCGGGGCAGGGGAAGAGGAGCAGTTCTTC. The rearrangement links TRBV4-1 to TRBJ2-1, with TRBD2 as a possible D gene (7 bases). Deletions cut 5 bases from V and 10 bases from J, with 21 bases between. Germline V gives CDR1 MGHRA, CDR2 YSYEKL. CDR3 length: 15 residues.

CDR3: CASSQLSGSEGGELFF. The CDR3 region has the DNA TGTGCCAGCAGCCAACTTAGCGGGAGTGAGGGCGGGGAGCTGTTTTTT. The genes are TRBV4-2 and TRBJ2-2; 9 bases are a match to TRBD2. The CDR3 is 16 residues long. Losses at the gene ends were 2 bases for V and 7 bases for J; bases not matched to a gene: 8. Germline V gene data show CDR1 as LGHNA and CDR2 as YNFKEQ.

Comment on this clone: Germline is not matched at one junction end, which may reflect a read error. V gene TRBV28 combines with J gene TRBJ2-7; 10 nucleotides agree with TRBD1. CDR1 and CDR2 from the germline V gene are MDHEN and SYDVKM. CDR3 length: 15 residues. CDR3 amino acids: CASRLGGTGEWEQYF. The CDR3 bases are TGTGCCAGCCGTTTGGGGGGGACAGGGGAGTGGGAGCAGTACTTC.